In this sample, the clone carrying this TCR beta chain turned up a few times. The data derive from a study of cytomegalovirus exposure and HLA in healthy donors. A multiplex PCR was run with 60 Vbeta primers and 13 Jbeta primers. Sequenced by immunoSEQ multiplex PCR; TCRdb stores in-frame clones only, minus some. The sample lists about 98,000 clones; about 83% were seen once. CDR1 and CDR2 (germline): SGHRS, YFSETQ. V was cut by 0 bases and J by 4 bases, with 14 bases left in between. The CDR3 contains 15 residues. This TCR came from a female donor in good health and CMV-seropositive. The V call is TRBV5-1, the J call TRBJ2-7; D may be TRBD2 (5 bases). What was sequenced was PBMCs. CDR3 residues: CASSLGLASRYEQYF. As DNA, the CDR3 is TGCGCCAGCAGCTTGGGGCTAGCTAGTAGGTACGAGCAGTACTTC.